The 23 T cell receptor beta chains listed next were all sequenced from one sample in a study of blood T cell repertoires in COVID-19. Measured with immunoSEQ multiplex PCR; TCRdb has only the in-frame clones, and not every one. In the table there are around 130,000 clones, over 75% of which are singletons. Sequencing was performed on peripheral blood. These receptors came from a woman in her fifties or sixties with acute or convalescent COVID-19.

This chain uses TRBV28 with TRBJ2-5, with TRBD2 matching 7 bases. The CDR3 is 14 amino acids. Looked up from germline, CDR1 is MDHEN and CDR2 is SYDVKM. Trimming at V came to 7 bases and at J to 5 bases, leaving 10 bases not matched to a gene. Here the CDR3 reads CASNEGGRTETQYF. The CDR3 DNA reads TGTGCCAGCAATGAGGGAGGGCGAACGGAGACCCAGTACTTC.

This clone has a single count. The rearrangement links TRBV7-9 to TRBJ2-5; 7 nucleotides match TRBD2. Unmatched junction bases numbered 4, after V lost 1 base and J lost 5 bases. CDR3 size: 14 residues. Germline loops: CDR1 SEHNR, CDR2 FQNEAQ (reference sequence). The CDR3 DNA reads TGTGCCAGCAGCTTAGGGGGACTACGGGAGACCCAGTACTTC. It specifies CASSLGGLRETQYF.

CDR3 in DNA: TGTGCCAGCAGCGTGGGAGGGGGCACCGGGGAGCTGTTTTTT. Translation gives CASSVGGGTGELFF. The rearrangement uses TRBV7-3 and TRBJ2-2, with D maybe TRBD2 (7 bases). Germline lookup yields CDR1 SGHTA and CDR2 FQGTGA. The CDR3 sequence is 14 residues long. V lost 5 bases to trimming and J lost 4 bases, with 11 bases between them.

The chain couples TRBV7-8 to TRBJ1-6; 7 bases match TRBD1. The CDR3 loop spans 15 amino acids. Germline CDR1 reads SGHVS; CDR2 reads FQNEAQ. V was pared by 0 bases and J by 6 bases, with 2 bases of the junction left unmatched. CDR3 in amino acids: CASSLAAGGNSPLHF. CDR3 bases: TGTGCCAGCAGCTTAGCGGCAGGGGGTAATTCACCCCTCCACTTT.

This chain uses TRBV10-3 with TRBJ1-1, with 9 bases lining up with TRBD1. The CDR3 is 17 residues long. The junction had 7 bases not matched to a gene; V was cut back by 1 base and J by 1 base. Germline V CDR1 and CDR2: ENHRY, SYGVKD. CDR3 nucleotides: TGTGCCATCAGTGAGTTTGGAAGGGGACAGGGGAACACTGAAGCTTTCTTT. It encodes CAISEFGRGQGNTEAFF.

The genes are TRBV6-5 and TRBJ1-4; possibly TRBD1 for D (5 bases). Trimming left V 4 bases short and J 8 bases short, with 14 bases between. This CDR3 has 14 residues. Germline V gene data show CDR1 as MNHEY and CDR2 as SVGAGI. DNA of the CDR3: TGTGCCAGCAGTTCTGGGACTCTCGGCGAAAAACTGTTTTTT. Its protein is CASSSGTLGEKLFF.

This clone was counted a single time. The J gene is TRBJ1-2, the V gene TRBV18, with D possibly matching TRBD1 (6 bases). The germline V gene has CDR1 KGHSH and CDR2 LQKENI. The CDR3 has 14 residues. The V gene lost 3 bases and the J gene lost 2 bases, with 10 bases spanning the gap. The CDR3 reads CASSPQGPNYGYTF. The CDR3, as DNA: TGTGCCAGCTCACCCCAGGGGCCCAACTATGGCTACACCTTC.

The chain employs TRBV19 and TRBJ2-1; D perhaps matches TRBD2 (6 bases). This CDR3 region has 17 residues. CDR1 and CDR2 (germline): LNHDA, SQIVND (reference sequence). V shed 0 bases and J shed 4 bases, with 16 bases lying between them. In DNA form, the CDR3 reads TGTGCCAGTAGTATAGATCTTACGGGAGCTCCTTACAATGAGCAGTTCTTC. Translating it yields CASSIDLTGAPYNEQFF.

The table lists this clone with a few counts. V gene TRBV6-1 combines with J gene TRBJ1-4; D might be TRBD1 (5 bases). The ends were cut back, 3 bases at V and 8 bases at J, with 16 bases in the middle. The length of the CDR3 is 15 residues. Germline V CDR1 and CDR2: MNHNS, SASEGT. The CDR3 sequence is CASSDPSDTQEKLFF. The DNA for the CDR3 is TGTGCCAGCAGTGACCCCTCGGACACGCAGGAAAAACTGTTTTTT.

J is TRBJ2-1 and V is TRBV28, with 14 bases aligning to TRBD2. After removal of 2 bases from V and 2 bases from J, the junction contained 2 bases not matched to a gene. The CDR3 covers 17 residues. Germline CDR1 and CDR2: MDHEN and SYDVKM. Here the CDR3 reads CASSLRTSGRTYNEQFF. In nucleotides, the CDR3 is TGTGCCAGCAGTTTACGGACTAGCGGGAGGACCTACAATGAGCAGTTCTTC.

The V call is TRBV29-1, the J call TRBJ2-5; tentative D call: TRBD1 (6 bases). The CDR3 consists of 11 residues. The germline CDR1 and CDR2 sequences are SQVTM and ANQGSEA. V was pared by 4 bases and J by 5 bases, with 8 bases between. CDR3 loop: CSVVGGETQYF. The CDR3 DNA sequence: TGCAGCGTTGTAGGGGGTGAGACCCAGTACTTC.

The CDR3 spells CSVEGLAGPNEQFF. CDR3 bases: TGCAGCGTTGAGGGGCTAGCGGGGCCGAATGAGCAGTTCTTC. The chain links TRBV29-1 to TRBJ2-1, with 9 bases identical to TRBD2. J lost 7 bases, V lost 3 bases, and 7 bases had no gene match. Germline V CDR1 and CDR2: SQVTM, ANQGSEA. There are 14 residues in the CDR3.

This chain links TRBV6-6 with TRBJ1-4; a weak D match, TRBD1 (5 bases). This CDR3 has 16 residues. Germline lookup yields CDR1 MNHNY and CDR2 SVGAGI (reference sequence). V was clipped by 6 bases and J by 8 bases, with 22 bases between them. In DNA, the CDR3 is TGTGCCAGCAGCTATTCCCTTAGGGCAGGGCGGGAAAAACTGTTTTTT. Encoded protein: CASSYSLRAGREKLFF.

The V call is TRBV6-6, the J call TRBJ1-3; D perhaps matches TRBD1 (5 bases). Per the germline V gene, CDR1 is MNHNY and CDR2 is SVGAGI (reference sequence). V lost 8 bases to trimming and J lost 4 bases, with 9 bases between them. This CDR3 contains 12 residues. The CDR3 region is CASDSGGNTIYF. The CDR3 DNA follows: TGTGCCAGCGATTCAGGGGGAAACACCATATATTTT.

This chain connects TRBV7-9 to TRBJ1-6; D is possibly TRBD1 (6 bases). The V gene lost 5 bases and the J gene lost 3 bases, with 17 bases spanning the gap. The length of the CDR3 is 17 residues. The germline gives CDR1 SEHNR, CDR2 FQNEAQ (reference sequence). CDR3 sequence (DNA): TGTGCCAGCAGCCGTCAATTACAGGGTGTCTATAATTCACCCCTCCACTTT. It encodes CASSRQLQGVYNSPLHF.

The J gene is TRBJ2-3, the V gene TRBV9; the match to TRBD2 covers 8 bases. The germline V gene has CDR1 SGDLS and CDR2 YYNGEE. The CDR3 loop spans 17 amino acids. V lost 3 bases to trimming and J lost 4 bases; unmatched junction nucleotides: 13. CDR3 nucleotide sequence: TGTGCCAGCAGCGCCACTCGGACTAGCCGGAGAGCAGATACGCAGTATTTT. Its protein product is CASSATRTSRRADTQYF.

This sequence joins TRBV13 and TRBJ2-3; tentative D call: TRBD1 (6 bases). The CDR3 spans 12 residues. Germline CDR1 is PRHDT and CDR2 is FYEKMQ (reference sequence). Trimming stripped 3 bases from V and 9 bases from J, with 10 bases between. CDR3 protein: CASSFPQGTQYF. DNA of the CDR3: TGTGCCAGCAGCTTCCCCCAGGGGACGCAGTATTTT.

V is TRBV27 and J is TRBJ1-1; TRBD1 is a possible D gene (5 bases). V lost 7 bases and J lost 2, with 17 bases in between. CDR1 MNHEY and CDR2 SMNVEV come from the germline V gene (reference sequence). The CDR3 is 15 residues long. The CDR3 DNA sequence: TGTGCCAGCAAGCGTGGGGGGGGGTATAACACTGAAGCTTTCTTT. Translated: CASKRGGGYNTEAFF.

CDR3 sequence (DNA): TGTGCCAGCAGTTCTAGCGGGATAGCCTACAATGAGCAGTTCTTC. It encodes CASSSSGIAYNEQFF. The gene calls are TRBV6-5 and TRBJ2-1; 9 bases match TRBD2. The V gene end was trimmed by 4 bases and the J gene end by 2 bases; junction bases not matched to a gene: 3. The germline gives CDR1 MNHEY, CDR2 SVGAGI. The CDR3 is 15 residues long.

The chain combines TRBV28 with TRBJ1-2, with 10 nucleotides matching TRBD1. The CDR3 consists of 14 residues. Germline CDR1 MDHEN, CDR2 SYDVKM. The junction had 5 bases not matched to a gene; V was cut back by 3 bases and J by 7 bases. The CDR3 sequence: CASSFPDRGFGYTF. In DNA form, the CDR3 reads TGTGCCAGCAGTTTTCCGGACAGGGGGTTTGGCTACACCTTC.

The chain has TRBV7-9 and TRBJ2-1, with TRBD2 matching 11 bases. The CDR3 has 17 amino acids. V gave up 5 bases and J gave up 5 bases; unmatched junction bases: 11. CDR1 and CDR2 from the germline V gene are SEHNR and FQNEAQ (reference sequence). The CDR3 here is CASSDYMALAGDNEQFF. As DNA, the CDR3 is TGTGCCAGCAGCGACTATATGGCACTAGCGGGAGACAATGAGCAGTTCTTC.

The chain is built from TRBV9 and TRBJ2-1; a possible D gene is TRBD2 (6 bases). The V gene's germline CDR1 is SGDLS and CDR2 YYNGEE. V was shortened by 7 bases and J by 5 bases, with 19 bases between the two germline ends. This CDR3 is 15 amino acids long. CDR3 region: CASGPEEGGNNEQFF. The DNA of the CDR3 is TGTGCCAGCGGACCAGAAGAGGGAGGTAACAATGAGCAGTTCTTC.

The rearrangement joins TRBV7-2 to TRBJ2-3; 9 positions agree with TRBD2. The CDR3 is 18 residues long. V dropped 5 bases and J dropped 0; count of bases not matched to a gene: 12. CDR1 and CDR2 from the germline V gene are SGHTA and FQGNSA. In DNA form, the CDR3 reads TGTGCCAGCAGCAGCTCCCGGGTAGCGGGAGTGAGCACAGATACGCAGTATTTT. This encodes CASSSSRVAGVSTDTQYF.